The next 11 T cell receptor beta chains were all read from a single sample in a study of CD4 T cells in relation to SARS-CoV-2 and coronaviruses. Profiled with immunoSEQ multiplex PCR; TCRdb holds only in-frame clones, not every one. Of roughly 17,000 clones in the sample, 77% were seen once. Antigens of these TCRs are unknown. The unexposed donors gave CD4+ T cells in 2011-2018, prior to COVID-19. Isolation of CD4+ T cells took place after less than twelve days in culture. The sequencing input was CD4+ T cells from PBMCs, cultured in vitro. These TCRs come from a human donor in good health.

The chain carries TRBV18 and TRBJ2-2, with 8 positions matching TRBD1. Germline V CDR1 and CDR2: KGHSH, LQKENI. The trim removed 5 bases at V and 1 base at J, leaving 0 bases unmatched. CDR3 size: 14 residues. DNA for the CDR3: TGTGCCAGCTCAGGACAGGGGAACACCGGGGAGCTGTTTTTT. Amino acid sequence: CASSGQGNTGELFF.

The rearrangement joins TRBV6-1 to TRBJ1-5, with D perhaps matching TRBD1 (5 bases). This CDR3 is built from 14 residues. CDR1 is MNHNS and CDR2 is SASEGT in the germline V gene. The V and J ends lost 3 bases and 7 bases respectively, with 13 bases between them. CDR3 amino acids: CASSDDGAWQPQHF. CDR3 sequence (DNA): TGTGCCAGCAGTGACGATGGGGCTTGGCAGCCCCAGCATTTT.

The rearrangement uses TRBV10-1 and TRBJ2-7, with 8 bases identical to TRBD2. This CDR3 contains 15 residues. V gave up 0 bases and J gave up 5 bases; unmatched junction bases: 6. Per germline, CDR1 WNHNN and CDR2 SYGVQD (reference sequence). The CDR3 region has the DNA TGCGCCAGCAGTGAGTCGATAGCGGGACGAAACGAGCAGTACTTC. Protein: CASSESIAGRNEQYF.

This clone was observed a few times. The chain couples TRBV3-1 (or the pseudogene TRBV3-2) to TRBJ1-6, with TRBD1 as a possible D gene (6 bases). Germline V gene sequence: CDR1 LGHDT, CDR2 YNNKEL (reference sequence). The ends were cut back, 4 bases at V and 8 bases at J, with 21 bases in the middle. The CDR3 sequence is 17 residues long. The CDR3 sequence: CASSPQFWGRFHSPLHF. The CDR3 DNA sequence: TGTGCCAGCAGCCCCCAGTTTTGGGGGCGGTTTCATTCACCCCTCCACTTT.

This chain connects TRBV10-3 to TRBJ1-2, with D hard to call. The germline V gene has CDR1 ENHRY and CDR2 SYGVKD. This CDR3 comprises 12 residues. V gave up 1 base and J gave up 2 bases, with 2 bases separating them. Here the CDR3 reads CAISELNYGYTF. CDR3 coding DNA: TGTGCCATCAGTGAGTTGAACTATGGCTACACCTTC.

The rearrangement uses TRBV10-1 and TRBJ2-1; 11 bases match TRBD2. Germline-derived CDR1 and CDR2 are WNHNN and SYGVQD (reference sequence). The CDR3 length is 15 residues. V was pared by 3 bases and J by 10 bases, with 8 bases of the junction left unmatched. CDR3 residues: CASSELAGETLEQFF. The CDR3 region has the DNA TGCGCCAGCAGTGAACTAGCGGGAGAGACATTAGAGCAGTTCTTC.

This rearrangement joins TRBV5-1 to TRBJ1-4; 7 nucleotides match TRBD1. This CDR3 has 15 amino acids. Trimming at V came to 0 bases and at J to 8 bases, leaving 7 bases not matched to a gene. CDR1 is SGHRS, CDR2 YFSETQ, per germline. CDR3 sequence reads: CASSLAGTALEKLFF. In nucleotides, the CDR3 is TGCGCCAGCAGCTTGGCCGGGACAGCGCTGGAAAAACTGTTTTTT.

V and J are TRBV5-1 and TRBJ1-1; D may be TRBD1 (6 bases). Germline loops: CDR1 SGHRS, CDR2 YFSETQ. The CDR3 is 14 residues long. The V gene lost 4 bases and the J gene lost 5 bases, with 15 bases spanning the gap. The CDR3 sequence: CASSVREQGTEAFF. The CDR3 DNA follows: TGCGCCAGCAGCGTGAGGGAGCAGGGGACTGAAGCTTTCTTT.

The chain joins TRBV9 to TRBJ1-1; TRBD1 is a possible D gene (6 bases). Germline-derived CDR1 and CDR2 are SGDLS and YYNGEE. CDR3 length equals 13 residues. With 3 bases removed from V and 2 bases from J, the gap between germline ends came to 8 bases. Here the CDR3 reads CASSAQGNTEAFF. The CDR3 DNA follows: TGTGCCAGCAGCGCACAGGGCAACACTGAAGCTTTCTTT.

The V gene is TRBV7-9, the J gene TRBJ1-6, with TRBD1 matching 9 bases. The trim removed 7 bases at V and 6 bases at J, leaving 1 base unmatched. The CDR3 contains 13 residues. CDR1 is SEHNR, CDR2 FQNEAQ, per germline (reference sequence). CDR3 nucleotide sequence: TGTGCCAGCACGGACAGGGGTAATTCACCCCTCCACTTT. It is translated as CASTDRGNSPLHF.

The V call is TRBV6-4, the J call TRBJ2-7; tentatively, D is TRBD1 (7 bases). CDR1 and CDR2 (germline): MRHNA, SNTAGT. The V and J ends lost 6 bases and 2 bases respectively, with 17 bases between them. The CDR3 length is 15 residues. The CDR3 DNA reads as TGTGCCAGCAGATTTTTGGCAGGGGGGACCTACGAGCAGTACTTC. Its protein is CASRFLAGGTYEQYF.